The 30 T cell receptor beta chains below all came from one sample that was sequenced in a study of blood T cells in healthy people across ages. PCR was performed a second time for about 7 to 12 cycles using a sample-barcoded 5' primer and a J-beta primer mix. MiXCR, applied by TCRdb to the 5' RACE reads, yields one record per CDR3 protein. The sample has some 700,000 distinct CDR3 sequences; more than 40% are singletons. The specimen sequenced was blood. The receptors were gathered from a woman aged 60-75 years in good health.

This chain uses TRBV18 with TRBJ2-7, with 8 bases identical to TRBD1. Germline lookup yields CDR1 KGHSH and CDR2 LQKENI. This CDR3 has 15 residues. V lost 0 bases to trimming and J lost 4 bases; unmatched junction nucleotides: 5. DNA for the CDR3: TGTGCCAGCTCACCACCGAGACAGGGGATTTACGAGCAGTACTTC. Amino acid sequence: CASSPPRQGIYEQYF.

The CDR3 bases are TGTGCCAGCTCACCACCGGCGGGTGGGGATTCACCCCTCCACTTT. Protein product: CASSPPAGGDSPLHF. This rearrangement joins TRBV18 to TRBJ1-6; D ambiguous. The V end was cut by 0 bases, the J end by 8 bases, with 11 bases between. Germline CDR1 KGHSH, CDR2 LQKENI. This CDR3 contains 15 residues.

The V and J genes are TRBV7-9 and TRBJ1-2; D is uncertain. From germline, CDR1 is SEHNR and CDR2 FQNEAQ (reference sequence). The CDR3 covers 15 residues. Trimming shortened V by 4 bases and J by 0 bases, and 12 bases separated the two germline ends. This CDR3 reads CASSSEAETNYGYTF. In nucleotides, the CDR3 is TGTGCCAGCAGCTCTGAGGCAGAGACTAACTATGGCTACACCTTC.

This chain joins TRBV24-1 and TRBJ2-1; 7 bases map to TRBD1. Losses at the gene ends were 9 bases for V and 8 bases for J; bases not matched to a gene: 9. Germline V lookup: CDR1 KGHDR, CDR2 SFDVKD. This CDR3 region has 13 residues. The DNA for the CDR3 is TGTGCCACCGGGACAGTACTAAACGATGAGCAGTTCTTC. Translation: CATGTVLNDEQFF.

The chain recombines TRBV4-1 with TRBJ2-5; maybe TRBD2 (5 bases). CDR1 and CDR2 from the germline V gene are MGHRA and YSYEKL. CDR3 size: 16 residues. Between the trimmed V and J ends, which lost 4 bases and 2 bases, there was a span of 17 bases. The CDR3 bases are TGCGCCAGCAGCCCCCTCGACACTAGGGCTCAAGAGACCCAGTACTTC. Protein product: CASSPLDTRAQETQYF.

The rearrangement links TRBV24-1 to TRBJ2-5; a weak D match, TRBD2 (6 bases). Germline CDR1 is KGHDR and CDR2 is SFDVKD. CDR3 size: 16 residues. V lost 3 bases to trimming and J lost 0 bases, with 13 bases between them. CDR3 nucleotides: TGTGCCACCAGTGATGCCCAGGGAGGAAACCAAGAGACCCAGTACTTC. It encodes CATSDAQGGNQETQYF.

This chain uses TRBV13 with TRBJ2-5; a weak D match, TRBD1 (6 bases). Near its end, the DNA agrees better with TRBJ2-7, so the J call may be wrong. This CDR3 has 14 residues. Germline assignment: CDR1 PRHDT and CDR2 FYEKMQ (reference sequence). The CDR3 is CASSFQQGAYEQYF. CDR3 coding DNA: TGTGCCAGCAGCTTCCAACAGGGAGCCTACGAGCAGTACTTC.

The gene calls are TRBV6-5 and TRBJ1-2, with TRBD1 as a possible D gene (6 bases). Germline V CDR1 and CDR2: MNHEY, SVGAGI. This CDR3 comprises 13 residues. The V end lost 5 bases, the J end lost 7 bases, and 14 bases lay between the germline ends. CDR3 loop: CASSKQGGGGYTF. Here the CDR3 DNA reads TGTGCCAGCAGTAAACAGGGAGGGGGTGGCTACACCTTC.

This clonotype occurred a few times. The CDR3 reads CSAPTIAGGREQFF. CDR3 sequence (DNA): TGCAGTGCTCCCACAATAGCGGGGGGGCGGGAGCAGTTCTTC. The J gene is TRBJ2-1, the V gene TRBV20-1; 11 bases are shared with TRBD2. There are 14 residues in the CDR3. From germline, CDR1 is DFQATT and CDR2 SNEGSKA (reference sequence). V was clipped by 5 bases and J by 10 bases; unmatched bases: 10.

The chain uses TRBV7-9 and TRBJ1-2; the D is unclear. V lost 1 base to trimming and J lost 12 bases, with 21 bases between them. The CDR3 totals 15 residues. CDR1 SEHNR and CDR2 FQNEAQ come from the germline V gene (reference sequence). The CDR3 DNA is TGTGCCAGCAGCTTAGGGGCTCATCCCGACGGCGGCCACACCTTC. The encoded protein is CASSLGAHPDGGHTF. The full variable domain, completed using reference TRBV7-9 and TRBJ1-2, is DTGVSQNPRHKITKRGQNVTFRCDPISEHNRLYWYRQTLGQGPEFLTYFQNEAQLEKSRLLSDRFSAERPKGSFSTLEIQRTEQGDSAMYLCASSLGAHPDGGHTFGSGTRLTVV.

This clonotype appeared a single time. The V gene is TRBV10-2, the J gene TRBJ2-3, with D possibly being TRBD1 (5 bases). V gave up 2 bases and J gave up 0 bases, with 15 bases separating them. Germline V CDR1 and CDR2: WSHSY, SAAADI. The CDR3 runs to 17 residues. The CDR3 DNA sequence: TGCGCCAGCAGTGAGCCAATTATAGACAGAAGCACAGATACGCAGTATTTT. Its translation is CASSEPIIDRSTDTQYF.

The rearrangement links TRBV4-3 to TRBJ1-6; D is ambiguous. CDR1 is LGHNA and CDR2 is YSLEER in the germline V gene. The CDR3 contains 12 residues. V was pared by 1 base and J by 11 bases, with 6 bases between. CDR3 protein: CASSQGRAPLHF. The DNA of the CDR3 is TGCGCCAGCAGCCAAGGTCGTGCACCCCTCCACTTT.

CDR3 loop: CASSYCGRCSGEKLFF. The CDR3 coding sequence is TGTGCCAGCAGTTACTGCGGACGGTGCTCGGGGGAAAAACTGTTTTTT. The chain is built from TRBV6-5 and TRBJ1-4; D uncertain. Trimming stripped 1 base from V and 8 bases from J, with 17 bases between. CDR3 length: 16 residues. CDR1 is MNHEY and CDR2 is SVGAGI in the germline V gene.

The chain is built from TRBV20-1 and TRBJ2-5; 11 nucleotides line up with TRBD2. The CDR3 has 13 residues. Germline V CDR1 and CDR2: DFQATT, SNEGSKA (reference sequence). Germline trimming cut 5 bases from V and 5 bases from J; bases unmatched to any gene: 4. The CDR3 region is CSAQTSGVETQYF. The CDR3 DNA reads TGCAGTGCTCAGACTAGCGGGGTGGAGACCCAGTACTTC.

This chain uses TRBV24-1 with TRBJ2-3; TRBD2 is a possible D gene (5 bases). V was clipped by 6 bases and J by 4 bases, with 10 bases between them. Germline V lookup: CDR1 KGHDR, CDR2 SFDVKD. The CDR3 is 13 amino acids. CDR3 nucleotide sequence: TGTGCCACCAGTCGGCCTAGCCCAGATACGCAGTATTTT. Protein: CATSRPSPDTQYF.

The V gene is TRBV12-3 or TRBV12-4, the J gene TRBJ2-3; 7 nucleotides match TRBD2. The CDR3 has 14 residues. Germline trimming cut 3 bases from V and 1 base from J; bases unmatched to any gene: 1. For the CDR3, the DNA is TGTGCCAGCAGTTTGACTAGCCGCACAGATACGCAGTATTTT. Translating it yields CASSLTSRTDTQYF.

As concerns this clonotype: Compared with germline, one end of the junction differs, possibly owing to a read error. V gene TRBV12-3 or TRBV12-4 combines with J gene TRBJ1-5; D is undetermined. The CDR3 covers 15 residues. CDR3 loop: CVSSPLGSGNQPQHF. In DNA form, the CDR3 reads TGTGTCAGCAGTCCCTTGGGGAGTGGAAATCAGCCCCAGCATTTT.

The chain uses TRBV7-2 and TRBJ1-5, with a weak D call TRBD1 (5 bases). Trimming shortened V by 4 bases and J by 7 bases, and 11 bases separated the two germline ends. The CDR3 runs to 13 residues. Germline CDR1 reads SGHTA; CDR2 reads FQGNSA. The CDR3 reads CASSSTGEQPQHF. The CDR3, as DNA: TGTGCCAGCAGCTCAACGGGGGAACAGCCCCAGCATTTT.

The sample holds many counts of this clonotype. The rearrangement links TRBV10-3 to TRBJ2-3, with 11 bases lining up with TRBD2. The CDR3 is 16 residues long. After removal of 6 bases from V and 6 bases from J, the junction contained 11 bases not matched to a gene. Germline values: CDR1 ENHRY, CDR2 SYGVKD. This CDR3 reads CAISPGLAETRDTQYF. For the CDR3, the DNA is TGTGCCATCAGCCCGGGACTAGCGGAAACGAGGGATACGCAGTATTTT.

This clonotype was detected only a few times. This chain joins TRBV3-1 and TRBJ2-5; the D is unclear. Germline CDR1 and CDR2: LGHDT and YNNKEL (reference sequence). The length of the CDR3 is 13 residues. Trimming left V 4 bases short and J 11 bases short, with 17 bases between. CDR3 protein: CASSPQGDNEQYF. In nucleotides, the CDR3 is TGTGCCAGCAGCCCCCAAGGAGACAATGAGCAGTACTTC.

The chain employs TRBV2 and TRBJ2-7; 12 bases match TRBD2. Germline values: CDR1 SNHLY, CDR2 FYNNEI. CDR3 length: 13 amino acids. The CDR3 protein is CATLAGGNYEQYF. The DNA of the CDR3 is TGTGCGACACTAGCGGGAGGAAACTACGAGCAGTACTTC.

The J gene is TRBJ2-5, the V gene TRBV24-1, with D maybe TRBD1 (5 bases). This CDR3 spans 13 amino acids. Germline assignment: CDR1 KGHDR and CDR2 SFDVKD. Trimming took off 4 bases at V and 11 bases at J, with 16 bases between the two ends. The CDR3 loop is CATSEGHLNEQYF. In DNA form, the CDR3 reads TGTGCCACCAGTGAAGGACACCTCAATGAGCAGTACTTC.

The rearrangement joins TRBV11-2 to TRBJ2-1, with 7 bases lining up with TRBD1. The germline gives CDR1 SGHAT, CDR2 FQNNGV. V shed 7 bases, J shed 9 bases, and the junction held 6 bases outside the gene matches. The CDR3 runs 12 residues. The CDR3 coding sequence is TGTGCCAGCACAAAAGGGGGCTTTGAGCAGTTCTTC. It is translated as CASTKGGFEQFF. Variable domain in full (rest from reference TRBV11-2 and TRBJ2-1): EAGVAQSPRYKIIEKRQSVAFWCNPISGHATLYWYQQILGQGPKLLIQFQNNGVVDDSQLPKDRFSAERLKGVDSTLKIQPAKLEDSAVYLCASTKGGFEQFFGPGTRLTVL.

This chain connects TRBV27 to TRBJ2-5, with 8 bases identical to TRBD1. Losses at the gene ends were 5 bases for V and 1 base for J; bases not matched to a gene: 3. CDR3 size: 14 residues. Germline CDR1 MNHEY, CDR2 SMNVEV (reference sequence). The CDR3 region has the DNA TGTGCCAGCAGTGGGACAGGTCCCCAAGAGACCCAGTACTTC. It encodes CASSGTGPQETQYF.

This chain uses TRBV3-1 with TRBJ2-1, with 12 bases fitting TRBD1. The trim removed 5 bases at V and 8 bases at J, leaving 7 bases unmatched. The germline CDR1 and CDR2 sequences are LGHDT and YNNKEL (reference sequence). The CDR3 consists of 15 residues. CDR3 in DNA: TGTGCCAGCAGCACCGGGACAGGGGGCGGCTATGAGCAGTTCTTC. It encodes CASSTGTGGGYEQFF.

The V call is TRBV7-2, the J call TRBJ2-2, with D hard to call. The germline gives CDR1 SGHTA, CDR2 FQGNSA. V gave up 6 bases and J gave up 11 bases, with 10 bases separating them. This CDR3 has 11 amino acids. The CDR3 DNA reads TGTGCCAGCAGTTACCCTGGCGAGCTGTTTTTT. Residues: CASSYPGELFF.

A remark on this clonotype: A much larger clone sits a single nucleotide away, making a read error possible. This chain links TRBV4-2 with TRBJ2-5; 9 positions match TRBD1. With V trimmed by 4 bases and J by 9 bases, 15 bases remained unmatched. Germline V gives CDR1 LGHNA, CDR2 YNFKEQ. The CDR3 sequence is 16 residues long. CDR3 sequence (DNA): TGTGCCAGCAGCCTAGGGGGGACAGGGCACGAGGAGGCCCAGTACTTC. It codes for CASSLGGTGHEEAQYF.

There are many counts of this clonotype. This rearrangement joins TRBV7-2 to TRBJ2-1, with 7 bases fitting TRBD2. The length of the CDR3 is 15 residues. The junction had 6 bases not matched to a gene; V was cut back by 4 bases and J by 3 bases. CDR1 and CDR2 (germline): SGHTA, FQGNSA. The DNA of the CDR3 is TGTGCCAGCAGCTCTGCTAGCGGCTACTACAATGAGCAGTTCTTC. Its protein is CASSSASGYYNEQFF.

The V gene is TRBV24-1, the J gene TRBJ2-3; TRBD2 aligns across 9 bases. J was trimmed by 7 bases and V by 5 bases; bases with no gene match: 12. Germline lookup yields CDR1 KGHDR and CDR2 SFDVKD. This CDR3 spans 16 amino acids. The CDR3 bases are TGTGCCACCAGTGCCCCCGGGGTAGCGGGAGTCTATACGCAGTATTTT. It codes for CATSAPGVAGVYTQYF.

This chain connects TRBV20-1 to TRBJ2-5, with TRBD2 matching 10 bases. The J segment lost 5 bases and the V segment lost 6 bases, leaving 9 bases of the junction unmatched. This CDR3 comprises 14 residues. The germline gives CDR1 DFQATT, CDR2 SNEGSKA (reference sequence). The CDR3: CSANSGTSVETQYF. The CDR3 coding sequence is TGCAGTGCAAATTCCGGGACTAGCGTGGAGACCCAGTACTTC.